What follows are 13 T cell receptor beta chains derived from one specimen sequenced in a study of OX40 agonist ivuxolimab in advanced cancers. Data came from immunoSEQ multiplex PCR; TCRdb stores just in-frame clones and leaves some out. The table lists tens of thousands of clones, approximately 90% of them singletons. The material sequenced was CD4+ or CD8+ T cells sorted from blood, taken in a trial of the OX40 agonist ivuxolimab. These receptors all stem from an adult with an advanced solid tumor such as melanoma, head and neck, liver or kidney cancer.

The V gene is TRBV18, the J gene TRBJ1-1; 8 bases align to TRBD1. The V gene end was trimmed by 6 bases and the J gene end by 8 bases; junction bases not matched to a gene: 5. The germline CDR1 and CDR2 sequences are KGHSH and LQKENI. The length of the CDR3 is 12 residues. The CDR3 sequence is CASSPRDREAFF. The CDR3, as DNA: TGTGCCAGCTCGCCCCGGGACAGGGAAGCTTTCTTT.

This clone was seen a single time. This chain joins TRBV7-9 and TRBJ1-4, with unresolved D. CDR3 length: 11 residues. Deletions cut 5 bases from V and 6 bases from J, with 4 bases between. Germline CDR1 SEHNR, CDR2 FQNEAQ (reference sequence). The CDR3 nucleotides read TGTGCCAGCAGCCCATATGAAAAACTGTTTTTT. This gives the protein CASSPYEKLFF.

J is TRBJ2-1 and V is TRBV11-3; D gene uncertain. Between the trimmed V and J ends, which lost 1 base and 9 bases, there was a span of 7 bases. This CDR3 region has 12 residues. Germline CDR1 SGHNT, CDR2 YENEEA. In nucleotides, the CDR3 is TGTGCCAGCAGCTTAGTTCACGGTGAGCAGTTCTTC. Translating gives CASSLVHGEQFF.

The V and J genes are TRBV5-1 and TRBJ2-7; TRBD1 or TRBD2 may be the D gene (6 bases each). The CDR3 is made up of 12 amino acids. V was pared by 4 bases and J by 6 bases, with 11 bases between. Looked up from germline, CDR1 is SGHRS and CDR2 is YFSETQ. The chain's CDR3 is CASSPGGREQYF. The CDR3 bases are TGCGCCAGCAGCCCCGGGGGCCGCGAGCAGTACTTC.

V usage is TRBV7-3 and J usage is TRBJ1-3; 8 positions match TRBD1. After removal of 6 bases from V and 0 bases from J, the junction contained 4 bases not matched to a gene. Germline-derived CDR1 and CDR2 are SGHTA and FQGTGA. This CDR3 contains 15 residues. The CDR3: CASSPQGGSGNTIYF. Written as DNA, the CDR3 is TGTGCCAGCAGTCCACAGGGGGGCTCTGGAAACACCATATATTTT.

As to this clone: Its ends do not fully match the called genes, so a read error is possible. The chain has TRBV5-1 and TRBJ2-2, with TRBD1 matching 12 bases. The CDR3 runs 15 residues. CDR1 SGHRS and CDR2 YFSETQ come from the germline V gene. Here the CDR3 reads CASSWDRGHTGELFF. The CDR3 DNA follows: TGTGCCAGCAGCTGGGACAGGGGGCACACCGGGGAGCTGTTTTTT. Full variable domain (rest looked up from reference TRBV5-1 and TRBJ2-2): KAGVTQTPRYLIKTRGQQVTLSCSPISGHRSVSWYQQTPGQGLQFLFEYFSETQRNKGNFPGRFSGRQFSNSRSEMNVSTLELGDSALYLCASSWDRGHTGELFFGEGSRLTVL.

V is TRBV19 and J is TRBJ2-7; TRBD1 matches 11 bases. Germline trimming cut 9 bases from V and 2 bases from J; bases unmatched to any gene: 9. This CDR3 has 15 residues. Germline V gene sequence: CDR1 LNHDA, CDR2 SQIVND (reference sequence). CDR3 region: CASRDRGNGPYEQYF. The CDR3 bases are TGTGCCAGCAGGGACAGGGGGAACGGGCCCTACGAGCAGTACTTC.

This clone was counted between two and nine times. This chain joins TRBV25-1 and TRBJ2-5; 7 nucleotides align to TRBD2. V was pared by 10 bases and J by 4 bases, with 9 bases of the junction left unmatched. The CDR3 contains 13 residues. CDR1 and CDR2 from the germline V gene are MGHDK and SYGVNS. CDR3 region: CATSLGGSETQYF. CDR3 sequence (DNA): TGTGCCACCTCCCTCGGGGGGTCAGAGACCCAGTACTTC.

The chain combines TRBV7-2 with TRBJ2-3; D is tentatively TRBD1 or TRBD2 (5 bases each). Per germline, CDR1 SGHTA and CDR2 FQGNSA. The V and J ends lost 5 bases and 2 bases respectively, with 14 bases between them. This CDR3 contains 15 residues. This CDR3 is CASSRKWGNTDTQYF. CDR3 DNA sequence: TGTGCCAGCAGCCGGAAGTGGGGGAACACAGATACGCAGTATTTT. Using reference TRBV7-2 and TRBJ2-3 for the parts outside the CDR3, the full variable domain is GAGVSQSPSNKVTEKGKDVELRCDPISGHTALYWYRQSLGQGLEFLIYFQGNSAPDKSGLPSDRFSAERTGGSVSTLTIQRTQQEDSAVYLCASSRKWGNTDTQYFGPGTRLTVL.

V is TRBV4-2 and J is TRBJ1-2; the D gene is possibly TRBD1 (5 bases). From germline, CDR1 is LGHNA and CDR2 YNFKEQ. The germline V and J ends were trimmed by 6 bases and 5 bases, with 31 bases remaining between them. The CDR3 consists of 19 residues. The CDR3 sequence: CASSRRLAPDGIGGYGYTF. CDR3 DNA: TGTGCCAGCAGTCGCCGTTTAGCTCCGGACGGAATTGGGGGGTATGGCTACACCTTC.

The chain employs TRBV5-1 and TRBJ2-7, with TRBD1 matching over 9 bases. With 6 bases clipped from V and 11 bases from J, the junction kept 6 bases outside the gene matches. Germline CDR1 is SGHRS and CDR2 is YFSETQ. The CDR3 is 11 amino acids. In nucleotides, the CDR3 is TGCGCCAGCATTCGTCGACAGGGGGAGTACTTC. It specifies CASIRRQGEYF.

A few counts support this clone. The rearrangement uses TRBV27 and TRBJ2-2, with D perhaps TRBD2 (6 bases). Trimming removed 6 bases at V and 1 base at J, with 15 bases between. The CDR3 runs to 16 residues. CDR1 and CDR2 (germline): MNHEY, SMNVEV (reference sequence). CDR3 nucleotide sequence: TGTGCCAGCAGCATCTCCCGGGGGAAGAACACCGGGGAGCTGTTTTTT. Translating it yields CASSISRGKNTGELFF.

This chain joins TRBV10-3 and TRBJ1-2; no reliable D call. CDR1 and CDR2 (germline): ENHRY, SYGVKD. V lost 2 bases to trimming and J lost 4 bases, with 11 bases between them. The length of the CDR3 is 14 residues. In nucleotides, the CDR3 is TGTGCCATCAGTGAGACGGAGGGCCTCTATGGCTACACCTTC. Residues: CAISETEGLYGYTF.